The 32 T cell receptor beta chains presented below share a single source sample, sequenced in a study of blood T cell repertoires in COVID-19. Generated by immunoSEQ multiplex PCR, the TCRdb table keeps only in-frame clones and is missing some. Altogether around 200,000 clones are present, roughly 80% being singletons, with the ten largest covering about 6.5%. The specimen sequenced was peripheral blood. The receptors were sampled from a middle-aged woman with COVID-19, enrolled during active disease.

The chain has TRBV19 and TRBJ1-5, with D perhaps TRBD1 (5 bases). Germline loops: CDR1 LNHDA, CDR2 SQIVND (reference sequence). The length of the CDR3 is 11 residues. V was clipped by 5 bases and J by 12 bases, with 11 bases between them. DNA for the CDR3: TGTGCCAGTAGTTTCAGGGATGACCAGCATTTT. As protein: CASSFRDDQHF.

This chain uses TRBV5-1 with TRBJ2-7; possibly TRBD2 for D (6 bases). The CDR3 loop spans 13 amino acids. V shed 4 bases and J shed 3 bases, with 11 bases lying between them. In germline, CDR1 is SGHRS, CDR2 YFSETQ. CDR3 sequence (DNA): TGCGCCAGCAGCGACCGGGACTTCTACGAGCAGTACTTC. As protein: CASSDRDFYEQYF.

The chain is built from TRBV5-1 and TRBJ2-1; 10 bases map to TRBD2. Germline V gives CDR1 SGHRS, CDR2 YFSETQ. V shed 6 bases and J 6 bases; nucleotides not matched to a gene: 9. The CDR3 is 15 amino acids. This CDR3 is CASTPRTSGPNEQFF. The CDR3 DNA reads as TGCGCCAGCACCCCTAGGACTAGCGGCCCCAATGAGCAGTTCTTC.

The V gene is TRBV5-1, the J gene TRBJ2-1; a possible D gene is TRBD2 (8 bases). The CDR3 is 15 amino acids. Between the trimmed V and J ends, which lost 3 bases and 8 bases, there was a span of 18 bases. From germline, CDR1 is SGHRS and CDR2 YFSETQ. The CDR3 region has the DNA TGCGCCAGCAGCTGGGGAACGGGAGGGACAGATGAGCAGTTCTTC. It is translated as CASSWGTGGTDEQFF.

V is TRBV18 and J is TRBJ2-1; possibly TRBD2 for D (7 bases). V gave up 3 bases and J gave up 9 bases, with 15 bases separating them. The CDR3 is 14 amino acids. CDR1 is KGHSH and CDR2 is LQKENI in the germline V gene. This CDR3 is CASSPGGPLGEQFF. The CDR3 coding sequence is TGTGCCAGCTCACCGGGGGGGCCACTCGGTGAGCAGTTCTTC. The entire variable domain, with the rest obtained from reference TRBV18 and TRBJ2-1, is as follows: NAGVMQNPRHLVRRRGQEARLRCSPMKGHSHVYWYRQLPEEGLKFMVYLQKENIIDESGMPKERFSAEFPKEGPSILRIQQVVRGDSAAYFCASSPGGPLGEQFFGPGTRLTVL.

The chain links TRBV7-6 to TRBJ2-7; TRBD1 aligns across 10 bases. Germline assignment: CDR1 SGHVS and CDR2 FNYEAQ. There are 14 residues in the CDR3. Trimming took 3 bases from V and 6 from J; bases not matched to a gene: 5. The CDR3 is CASSLDRGSAEQYF. The CDR3 DNA follows: TGTGCCAGCAGCTTGGACAGGGGGAGCGCCGAGCAGTACTTC. The full variable domain, with the rest looked up from reference TRBV7-6 and TRBJ2-7, is GAGVSQSPRYKVTKRGQDVALRCDPISGHVSLYWYRQALGQGPEFLTYFNYEAQQDKSGLPNDRFSAERPEGSISTLTIQRTEQRDSAMYRCASSLDRGSAEQYFGPGTRLTVT.

About this clone: Its ends do not fully match the called genes, so a read error is possible. The J gene is TRBJ2-3, the V gene TRBV15; TRBD1 or TRBD2 may be the D gene (6 bases each). Germline V lookup: CDR1 LNHNV, CDR2 YYDKDF (reference sequence). The CDR3 length is 14 residues. The DNA for the CDR3 is TGTGCCACCGGCAGGGGAGGAGGATCAGATACGCAGTATTTT. This encodes CATGRGGGSDTQYF.

CDR3 in amino acids: CASSLARGSRTEAFF. CDR3 nucleotide sequence: TGCGCCAGCAGCTTGGCCAGGGGAAGTCGTACTGAAGCTTTCTTT. J is TRBJ1-1 and V is TRBV5-1; possible D gene TRBD1, 6 bases. CDR3 length equals 15 residues. Trimming left V 0 bases short and J 5 bases short, with 14 bases between. Germline-derived CDR1 and CDR2 are SGHRS and YFSETQ.

The rearrangement uses TRBV5-4 and TRBJ2-3, with D perhaps matching TRBD2 (5 bases). This CDR3 is 16 amino acids long. V was shortened by 2 bases and J by 0 bases, with 13 bases between the two germline ends. The germline CDR1 and CDR2 sequences are SGHNT and YYREEE (reference sequence). DNA of the CDR3: TGTGCCAGCAGCTTTGGACCGCGCGGGAGCACAGATACGCAGTATTTT. Its protein is CASSFGPRGSTDTQYF. The whole variable domain, filled in from reference TRBV5-4 and TRBJ2-3, reads ETGVTQSPTHLIKTRGQQVTLRCSSQSGHNTVSWYQQALGQGPQFIFQYYREEENGRGNFPPRFSGLQFPNYSSELNVNALELDDSALYLCASSFGPRGSTDTQYFGPGTRLTVL.

V is TRBV29-1 and J is TRBJ2-1; a possible D gene is TRBD2 (7 bases). This CDR3 has 14 residues. Trimming pared 5 bases from V and 5 bases from J, leaving 16 bases between. CDR1 is SQVTM and CDR2 is ANQGSEA in the germline V gene. Here the CDR3 DNA reads TGCAGCGTTTGCCGGGGGGCTGTGGACAATGAGCAGTTCTTC. The encoded protein is CSVCRGAVDNEQFF.

In nucleotides, the CDR3 is TGTGCCAGCAGCTTGGAGGGCCCCTACAGGGCTGGGGCCAACGTCCTGACTTTC. Its protein product is CASSLEGPYRAGANVLTF. J is TRBJ2-6 and V is TRBV5-6; possible D gene TRBD1, 6 bases. The CDR3 runs to 18 residues. V was shortened by 0 bases and J by 2 bases, with 15 bases between the two germline ends. The germline V gene encodes CDR1 SGHDT and CDR2 YYEEEE.

This chain links TRBV28 with TRBJ1-1; a weak D match, TRBD1 (5 bases). The CDR3 covers 12 residues. The ends were cut back, 2 bases at V and 8 bases at J, with 9 bases in the middle. CDR1 and CDR2 (germline): MDHEN, SYDVKM. CDR3 loop: CASSLRQGEAFF. The DNA of the CDR3 is TGTGCCAGCAGTTTACGCCAGGGAGAAGCTTTCTTT.

J is TRBJ1-1 and V is TRBV21-1. TRBV21-1 is marked as a pseudogene. The CDR3 totals 18 residues. The CDR3 nucleotides are TGTGCCAGCAGCACGTATCGGGGTCCCAACCCTCGGAACACTGAAGCTTTCTTT. Translated, it gives CASSTYRGPNPRNTEAFF.

The chain's CDR3 is CASKTGVEQFF. CDR3 DNA sequence: TGTGCCAGCAAGACAGGCGTTGAGCAGTTCTTC. This sequence joins TRBV12-3 or TRBV12-4 and TRBJ2-1; D may be TRBD1 (6 bases). Trimming took off 7 bases at V and 9 bases at J, with 10 bases between the two ends. The CDR3 has 11 residues.

The V and J genes are TRBV11-2 and TRBJ1-1; D might be TRBD1 (6 bases). Trimming stripped 7 bases from V and 5 bases from J, with 17 bases between. Looked up from germline, CDR1 is SGHAT and CDR2 is FQNNGV. The CDR3 consists of 14 residues. The CDR3 sequence: CASTDRDIETEAFF. In DNA, the CDR3 is TGTGCCAGCACAGACCGGGACATTGAAACTGAAGCTTTCTTT.

The J gene is TRBJ2-1, the V gene TRBV19; D is possibly TRBD1 (6 bases). The CDR3 loop spans 17 amino acids. Germline values: CDR1 LNHDA, CDR2 SQIVND (reference sequence). V was pared by 3 bases and J by 3 bases, with 18 bases between. This chain's CDR3 is CASSMGERGSGYNEQFF. Here the CDR3 DNA reads TGTGCCAGTAGTATGGGGGAAAGGGGGTCGGGCTACAATGAGCAGTTCTTC.

The chain employs TRBV6-5 and TRBJ1-2; 7 bases are shared with TRBD1. CDR3 length: 14 residues. Germline V gene data show CDR1 as MNHEY and CDR2 as SVGAGI. V gave up 7 bases and J gave up 2 bases; unmatched junction bases: 7. The CDR3 sequence is CASIPTGSNYGYTF. The CDR3 DNA reads TGTGCCAGCATCCCGACAGGGTCAAACTATGGCTACACCTTC.

V is TRBV7-9 and J is TRBJ2-5, with D maybe TRBD2 (6 bases). The ends were cut back, 5 bases at V and 7 bases at J, with 14 bases in the middle. The CDR3 sequence is 13 residues long. Germline CDR1 and CDR2: SEHNR and FQNEAQ (reference sequence). The CDR3 DNA reads TGTGCCAGCAGCGCCGGGACTGCGGGGACCCAGTACTTC. Translation gives CASSAGTAGTQYF.

The rearrangement uses TRBV12-3 or TRBV12-4 and TRBJ1-4; 8 nucleotides match TRBD1. This CDR3 contains 13 residues. The V gene end was trimmed by 6 bases and the J gene end by 11 bases; junction bases not matched to a gene: 8. CDR3 protein: CASRVMTGDKLFF. Here the CDR3 DNA reads TGTGCCAGCAGAGTAATGACAGGGGATAAACTGTTTTTT.

This clone was picked up one time. V gene TRBV15 combines with J gene TRBJ2-4; 9 bases are shared with TRBD1. Germline V gene lookup returns CDR1 LNHNV and CDR2 YYDKDF (reference sequence). V was clipped by 0 bases and J by 6 bases; unmatched bases: 9. This CDR3 spans 17 amino acids. CDR3 in DNA: TGTGCCACCAGCAGAGATCGGGGGACAGGGAGGGGAAACATTCAGTACTTC. It encodes CATSRDRGTGRGNIQYF.

The rearrangement uses TRBV5-1 and TRBJ1-1; unclear D gene. Trimming left V 2 bases short and J 4 bases short, with 9 bases between. Germline V gene data show CDR1 as SGHRS and CDR2 as YFSETQ. CDR3 length: 13 residues. CDR3 residues: CASSLAGSTEAFF. In DNA, the CDR3 is TGCGCCAGCAGCTTAGCGGGGAGCACTGAAGCTTTCTTT.

The V gene is TRBV2, the J gene TRBJ1-3, with D tentatively TRBD1 (6 bases). Trimming shortened V by 7 bases and J by 2 bases, and 12 bases separated the two germline ends. This CDR3 is built from 14 residues. CDR1 SNHLY and CDR2 FYNNEI come from the germline V gene. This CDR3 is CASTPRTAGNTIYF. The DNA for the CDR3 is TGTGCCAGCACCCCTAGGACAGCTGGAAACACCATATATTTT.

The chain employs TRBV5-1 and TRBJ2-6; the D gene is possibly TRBD1 (6 bases). The CDR3 sequence is 18 residues long. V dropped 4 bases and J dropped 0 bases, with 17 bases sitting between them. Germline lookup yields CDR1 SGHRS and CDR2 YFSETQ. The CDR3 region is CASSLPPGQASGANVLTF. The CDR3 nucleotides are TGCGCCAGCAGCCTCCCCCCGGGACAAGCCTCTGGGGCCAACGTCCTGACTTTC.

V usage is TRBV18 and J usage is TRBJ2-5; 8 bases agree with TRBD2. This CDR3 is built from 15 residues. V gave up 2 bases and J gave up 5 bases; unmatched junction bases: 7. Germline CDR1 and CDR2: KGHSH and LQKENI. The CDR3 is CASSPLSGSGETQYF. CDR3 sequence (DNA): TGTGCCAGCTCACCATTAAGCGGGAGCGGGGAGACCCAGTACTTC.

The chain employs TRBV3-1 (or the pseudogene TRBV3-2) and TRBJ2-3; D not resolved. CDR1 is LGHDT and CDR2 is YNNKEL in the germline V gene (reference sequence). The CDR3 is 13 residues long. Trimming removed 3 bases from V and 2 bases from J, with 6 bases in between. The CDR3 nucleotides read TGTGCCAGCAGCCAGATGGCCACAGATACGCAGTATTTT. Translation gives CASSQMATDTQYF.

This chain links TRBV3-1 (or the pseudogene TRBV3-2) with TRBJ2-7, with D possibly matching TRBD1 (6 bases). The ends were cut back, 6 bases at V and 5 bases at J, with 17 bases in the middle. Germline CDR1 and CDR2: LGHDT and YNNKEL (reference sequence). The CDR3 has 14 amino acids. CDR3 nucleotide sequence: TGTGCCAGCAGACAGACAGGAAAAATAAACGAGCAGTACTTC. This codes for CASRQTGKINEQYF.

V usage is TRBV19 and J usage is TRBJ2-7, with 8 bases lining up with TRBD1. J gave up 3 bases and V 9 bases, and 10 bases lay outside the gene matches. The CDR3 is made up of 14 amino acids. From germline, CDR1 is LNHDA and CDR2 SQIVND (reference sequence). Here the CDR3 DNA reads TGTGCCAGCGCCCGACAGGGGAAGAACTACGAGCAGTACTTC. It specifies CASARQGKNYEQYF. Filled out from reference TRBV19 and TRBJ2-7, the complete variable domain reads DGGITQSPKYLFRKEGQNVTLSCEQNLNHDAMYWYRQDPGQGLRLIYYSQIVNDFQKGDIAEGYSVSREKKESFPLTVTSAQKNPTAFYLCASARQGKNYEQYFGPGTRLTVT.

The chain is built from TRBV16 and TRBJ1-1; no reliable D call. The CDR3 extends over 14 amino acids. Germline V gene sequence: CDR1 KGHSY, CDR2 FQNENV. V lost 0 bases, J lost 1 base, and 6 bases lay in between. The CDR3 DNA is TGTGCCAGCAGCCAATCGGCAGGGAACACTGAAGCTTTCTTT. Translated, it gives CASSQSAGNTEAFF. Variable domain in full (rest from reference TRBV16 and TRBJ1-1): GEEVAQTPKHLVRGEGQKAKLYCAPIKGHSYVFWYQQVLKNEFKFLISFQNENVFDETGMPKERFSAKCLPNSPCSLEIQATKLEDSAVYFCASSQSAGNTEAFFGQGTRLTVV.

This clone has ten or more counts. The chain recombines TRBV7-3 with TRBJ2-2; 12 bases fit TRBD2. The ends lost 5 bases at V and 5 bases at J; junction bases unmatched: 12. In germline, CDR1 is SGHTA, CDR2 FQGTGA. The CDR3 spans 18 residues. The CDR3 region has the DNA TGTGCCAGCAGCGCTAGCGGGGGGGCCTTTATGAAAACCGGGGAGCTGTTTTTT. It yields the protein CASSASGGAFMKTGELFF.

This chain links TRBV5-1 with TRBJ1-4; 7 bases match TRBD1. The V gene end was trimmed by 3 bases and the J gene end by 4 bases; junction bases not matched to a gene: 9. The length of the CDR3 is 16 residues. Germline CDR1 and CDR2: SGHRS and YFSETQ. The CDR3 region has the DNA TGCGCCAGCAGCTCCCAGGGGGGACGAGGTAATGAAAAACTGTTTTTT. It yields the protein CASSSQGGRGNEKLFF.

V gene TRBV6-4 combines with J gene TRBJ1-5; TRBD1 is a possible D gene (5 bases). Trimming took 5 bases from V and 1 from J, leaving 12 bases between them. From germline, CDR1 is MRHNA and CDR2 SNTAGT. This CDR3 has 15 amino acids. The CDR3 spells CASSFQGGSNQPQHF. CDR3 in DNA: TGTGCCAGCAGTTTTCAGGGCGGAAGCAATCAGCCCCAGCATTTT.

CDR3 region: CASSLAQKNSPLHF. The CDR3 coding sequence is TGTGCCAGCAGCTTAGCACAGAAAAATTCACCCCTCCACTTT. V usage is TRBV7-7 and J usage is TRBJ1-6; unclear D gene. CDR1 is SSHAT and CDR2 is FNYEAQ in the germline V gene (reference sequence). The CDR3 consists of 14 residues. Trimming cost V 0 bases and J 7 bases, with 7 bases left between them.